The 17 T cell receptor beta chains below all came from one sample that was sequenced in a study of CD8 T cells in ankylosing spondylitis (dated by TCRdb to about 2017). Library generation was performed with 5' RACE. The instrument given in TCRdb is Illumina HiSeq 2500. Using fastp at Q25 and MiXCR, TCRdb reprocessed the public reads and kept productive beta chains. Rows matching on CDR3 protein sequence are summarized as one entry with the most common DNA and genes. Across this sample there are some 350,000 distinct CDR3 sequences, with 14% to 15% seen only once. The ten biggest clones cover approximately 1.1% of the sample. Specimen: blood, either unsorted or a sorted T cell fraction (not recorded which). Receptors were obtained from a male donor with ankylosing spondylitis or in good health (not recorded which).

This clonotype has more than one count but fewer than ten. V is TRBV6-1 and J is TRBJ2-2, with 10 nucleotides matching TRBD2. This CDR3 has 16 residues. V shed 9 bases and J 0 bases; nucleotides not matched to a gene: 7. The V gene's germline CDR1 is MNHNS and CDR2 SASEGT. The CDR3: CASRWLAGANTGELFF. The CDR3, as DNA: TGTGCCAGTCGATGGCTAGCGGGGGCGAACACCGGGGAGCTGTTTTTT.

This clonotype has only a few counts. This chain uses TRBV20-1 with TRBJ2-7; a possible D gene is TRBD1 (5 bases). V was shortened by 1 base and J by 4 bases, with 14 bases between the two germline ends. The CDR3 contains 14 residues. Germline lookup yields CDR1 DFQATT and CDR2 SNEGSKA (reference sequence). The CDR3 coding sequence is TGCAGTGCTAGAGGGGGCTTGTCTTCATACGAGCAGTACTTC. Protein: CSARGGLSSYEQYF.

CDR3: CASSLVSRGGEQYF. The CDR3 DNA reads TGTGCCAGCAGTTTAGTATCAAGAGGGGGCGAGCAGTACTTC. The chain has TRBV27 and TRBJ2-7; TRBD1 might be the D (6 bases). The CDR3 length is 14 residues. Germline CDR1 and CDR2: MNHEY and SMNVEV (reference sequence). V was clipped by 2 bases and J by 6 bases, with 14 bases between them.

This clonotype was seen a few times. The J gene is TRBJ1-1, the V gene TRBV6-2 or TRBV6-3, with unresolved D. V was shortened by 5 bases and J by 0 bases, with 7 bases between the two germline ends. This CDR3 region has 13 residues. Germline assignment: CDR1 MNHEY and CDR2 SVGEGT. The CDR3 reads CASSRGLNTEAFF. CDR3 sequence (DNA): TGTGCCAGCAGTCGCGGATTGAACACTGAAGCTTTCTTT.

The chain joins TRBV5-1 to TRBJ2-5; D is undetermined. Germline CDR1 and CDR2: SGHRS and YFSETQ. V dropped 2 bases and J dropped 3 bases, with 14 bases sitting between them. The CDR3 totals 15 residues. As DNA, the CDR3 is TGCGCCAGCAGCTTATTGTCTCGAACTGAAGAGACCCAGTACTTC. It codes for CASSLLSRTEETQYF.

This chain connects TRBV6-5 to TRBJ2-3; D is possibly TRBD1 or TRBD2 (5 bases each). CDR1 is MNHEY, CDR2 SVGAGI, per germline. The CDR3 is 14 residues long. V dropped 3 bases and J dropped 8 bases, with 15 bases sitting between them. CDR3: CASSYNLGAGTQYF. CDR3 nucleotides: TGTGCCAGCAGTTATAACCTTGGGGCGGGTACGCAGTATTTT.

J is TRBJ1-2 and V is TRBV7-9; 7 positions match TRBD1. The CDR3 runs 13 residues. Germline CDR1 SEHNR, CDR2 FQNEAQ (reference sequence). The V gene end was trimmed by 5 bases and the J gene end by 3 bases; junction bases not matched to a gene: 3. CDR3 protein: CASSRQGHYGYTF. CDR3 bases: TGTGCCAGCAGCCGACAGGGACACTATGGCTACACCTTC.

There are a few counts of this clonotype. The J gene is TRBJ2-3, the V gene TRBV4-1, with D perhaps matching TRBD1 (7 bases). CDR1 is MGHRA and CDR2 is YSYEKL in the germline V gene. This CDR3 is 15 amino acids long. V was clipped by 6 bases and J by 0 bases, with 13 bases between them. This CDR3 is CASSPGGKSTDTQYF. CDR3 coding DNA: TGCGCCAGCAGTCCAGGGGGGAAAAGCACAGATACGCAGTATTTT.

The gene calls are TRBV2 and TRBJ2-3; 9 bases are shared with TRBD2. J lost 2 bases, V lost 10 bases, and 10 bases had no gene match. CDR1 SNHLY and CDR2 FYNNEI come from the germline V gene. This CDR3 is built from 15 residues. The CDR3 nucleotides are TGTGCCACCTTTCCCCAGCGGGGGGTCACAGATACGCAGTATTTT. Amino acids: CATFPQRGVTDTQYF.

J is TRBJ2-7 and V is TRBV15; no clear D gene. Per the germline V gene, CDR1 is LNHNV and CDR2 is YYDKDF (reference sequence). The V end was cut by 3 bases, the J end by 6 bases, with 18 bases between. CDR3 length equals 15 residues. The CDR3 here is CATSSISSWDSEQYF. The CDR3 DNA follows: TGTGCCACCAGCAGTATATCTTCCTGGGATAGCGAGCAGTACTTC.

This clonotype showed up just a few times. J is TRBJ2-7 and V is TRBV5-1; 9 bases are shared with TRBD1. CDR3 length: 17 amino acids. CDR1 and CDR2 from the germline V gene are SGHRS and YFSETQ. Unmatched junction bases numbered 10, after V lost 0 bases and J lost 3 bases. CDR3 amino acids: CASSLGRLGTGYYEQYF. The CDR3 DNA sequence: TGCGCCAGCAGCTTGGGCCGGTTAGGGACAGGGTACTACGAGCAGTACTTC.

The genes are TRBV5-1 and TRBJ2-6, with D tentatively TRBD1 or TRBD2 (5 bases each). The CDR3 runs to 17 residues. Germline V CDR1 and CDR2: SGHRS, YFSETQ. Trimming pared 6 bases from V and 0 bases from J, leaving 16 bases between. The DNA of the CDR3 is TGCGCCAGCACTGAGGGAACAGGCAGCTCTGGGGCCAACGTCCTGACTTTC. Its translation: CASTEGTGSSGANVLTF.

There are a few counts of this clonotype. The chain is built from TRBV11-2 and TRBJ1-2, with 9 bases that match TRBD1. The ends lost 0 bases at V and 8 bases at J; junction bases unmatched: 10. From germline, CDR1 is SGHAT and CDR2 FQNNGV. This CDR3 is 16 amino acids long. The CDR3 loop reads CASSLDRDRVTVGYTF. CDR3 DNA: TGTGCCAGCAGCTTAGATAGGGACAGGGTAACAGTCGGCTACACCTTC.

The CDR3 loop is CAIRSTGFSYEQYF. The CDR3 DNA reads TGTGCCATCAGGTCGACAGGGTTTTCGTACGAGCAGTACTTC. The chain couples TRBV10-3 to TRBJ2-7; TRBD1 matches at 7 bases. CDR1 and CDR2 (germline): ENHRY, SYGVKD. With 6 bases clipped from V and 4 bases from J, the junction kept 9 bases outside the gene matches. The CDR3 is made up of 14 amino acids.

The rearrangement links TRBV20-1 to TRBJ2-5; the D gene is possibly TRBD2 (6 bases). Germline V gives CDR1 DFQATT, CDR2 SNEGSKA (reference sequence). Trimming removed 6 bases from V and 5 bases from J, with 19 bases in between. The CDR3 is made up of 14 amino acids. DNA of the CDR3: TGCAGTGCAGGAGGGTCGGGCAGGGCGGAGACCCAGTACTTC. Encoded protein: CSAGGSGRAETQYF.

This clonotype was detected only a few times. J is TRBJ2-6 and V is TRBV4-1, with TRBD1 identical over 9 bases. The CDR3 contains 16 residues. V lost 1 base and J lost 4; bases outside the gene matches: 2. CDR1 and CDR2 from the germline V gene are MGHRA and YSYEKL. The CDR3 nucleotides are TGCGCCAGCAGCCAAGGGACAGGGGTAGGGGCCAACGTCCTGACTTTC. This codes for CASSQGTGVGANVLTF.

The rearrangement links TRBV2 to TRBJ2-5, with 9 bases aligning to TRBD2. This CDR3 has 14 residues. Germline assignment: CDR1 SNHLY and CDR2 FYNNEI. V was pared by 6 bases and J by 3 bases, with 5 bases of the junction left unmatched. CDR3 residues: CASRGAGGEETQYF. Written as DNA, the CDR3 is TGTGCCAGCAGGGGAGCGGGGGGCGAAGAGACCCAGTACTTC.